This T cell receptor (beta chain) was sequenced for a study of shared clonotypes between healthy human individuals. Findings and limits, study-wide: The study sampled only blood, and tissue repertoires likely differ.

Details on this clone: What it binds is not known.

The healthy adult donors were HIV-negative and reported no recent acute infections or vaccinations. Only Caucasian adults living in Nashville, Tennessee made up the donor group. Deletions cut 0 bases from V and 4 bases from J, with 20 bases between. CDR3 length: 18 residues. Looked up from germline, CDR1 is SGHDT and CDR2 is YYEEEE. The authors sequenced unsorted PBMC DNA on ten immunoSEQ deep assay plates. Sequencing used immunoSEQ multiplex PCR; TCRdb keeps in-frame clones, though not all of them. The top ten hold less than 15% of the sample, which has 100,000 or so clones, around 47% seen once. The chain combines TRBV5-6 with TRBJ1-3; D may be TRBD1 (6 bases). The sequencing input was PBMCs. The receptor was isolated from a woman in her 40s in good health. Some clones in this sample may be carry-over from other donors' samples. The CDR3 DNA reads TGTGCCAGCAGCTTGGTTCGTTTTTCCAGGGGTTCAGGAAACACCATATATTTT. It codes for CASSLVRFSRGSGNTIYF.